The sequence of this T cell receptor (beta chain) was determined in a study of cytotoxic CD8 clonotypes in ibrutinib-treated CLL. CDR1 and CDR2 (germline): SGHDN, FVKESK. Trimming removed 4 bases from V and 9 bases from J, with 13 bases in between. This CDR3 is 13 amino acids long. Sequenced by immunoSEQ multiplex PCR; TCRdb stores in-frame clones only, minus some. The table includes around 330,000 clones, under 70% detected once. The TCR comes from a human donor with chronic lymphocytic leukemia. V usage is TRBV14 and J usage is TRBJ2-1, with a tentative D call TRBD2 (5 bases). The sequenced sample was PBMCs, obtained after 36 months of ibrutinib treatment. CDR3 in amino acids: CASSRERDPEQFF. Written as DNA, the CDR3 is TGTGCCAGCAGCCGAGAACGGGATCCTGAGCAGTTCTTC. The entire variable domain, with the rest obtained from reference TRBV14 and TRBJ2-1, is as follows: EAGVTQFPSHSVIEKGQTVTLRCDPISGHDNLYWYRRVMGKEIKFLLHFVKESKQDESGMPNNRFLAERTGGTYSTLKVQPAELEDSGVYFCASSRERDPEQFFGPGTRLTVL.